The 25 T cell receptor beta chains presented below share a single source sample, sequenced in a study of T cells in localized non-small cell lung cancer. This table comes from immunoSEQ multiplex PCR, and its TCRdb copy is limited to in-frame clones, with some not included. The table shows roughly 19,000 clones, with 65% to 90% occurring only once. The specimen was peripheral blood, collected before any cancer treatment. Every receptor here comes from a man aged 35-69 years with stage I lung adenocarcinoma.

The chain combines TRBV5-1 with TRBJ2-2; the D gene is possibly TRBD2 (5 bases). The CDR3 loop spans 13 amino acids. Between the trimmed V and J ends, which lost 7 bases and 1 base, there was a span of 8 bases. CDR1 and CDR2 (germline): SGHRS, YFSETQ. The CDR3 DNA reads TGCGCCAGCCGAGGGCGGAACACCGGGGAGCTGTTTTTT. This codes for CASRGRNTGELFF. Full variable domain (rest looked up from reference TRBV5-1 and TRBJ2-2): KAGVTQTPRYLIKTRGQQVTLSCSPISGHRSVSWYQQTPGQGLQFLFEYFSETQRNKGNFPGRFSGRQFSNSRSEMNVSTLELGDSALYLCASRGRNTGELFFGEGSRLTVL.

This clone was observed a few times. This chain uses TRBV19 with TRBJ2-4; D gene uncertain. The V end was cut by 5 bases, the J end by 0 bases, with 14 bases between. Germline CDR1 and CDR2: LNHDA and SQIVND (reference sequence). This CDR3 is 16 amino acids long. This chain's CDR3 is CASSLSWWKAKNIQYF. In nucleotides, the CDR3 is TGTGCCAGTAGTCTCTCCTGGTGGAAAGCCAAAAACATTCAGTACTTC. Together with reference TRBV19 and TRBJ2-4, the CDR3 gives the full variable domain: DGGITQSPKYLFRKEGQNVTLSCEQNLNHDAMYWYRQDPGQGLRLIYYSQIVNDFQKGDIAEGYSVSREKKESFPLTVTSAQKNPTAFYLCASSLSWWKAKNIQYFGAGTRLSVL.

The chain employs TRBV6-5 and TRBJ2-2, with D possibly matching TRBD1 (6 bases). The V gene's germline CDR1 is MNHEY and CDR2 SVGAGI. V lost 2 bases, J lost 5 bases, and 15 bases lay in between. This CDR3 is built from 16 residues. The CDR3 sequence is CASSYEAGTLTGELFF. The CDR3 DNA follows: TGTGCCAGCAGTTACGAAGCCGGGACACTAACCGGGGAGCTGTTTTTT.

In nucleotides, the CDR3 is TGCGCCAGCAGCTTGTCGACCCCCGTCGGGGCAACTAATGAAAAACTGTTTTTT. Its translation: CASSLSTPVGATNEKLFF. The chain carries TRBV5-1 and TRBJ1-4; D unresolved. From germline, CDR1 is SGHRS and CDR2 YFSETQ. V was trimmed by 1 base and J by 0 bases, leaving 16 bases between them. There are 18 residues in the CDR3.

The V and J genes are TRBV10-2 and TRBJ1-1; 7 nucleotides align to TRBD1. Trimming cost V 5 bases and J 6 bases; bases outside gene matches: 9. This CDR3 contains 14 residues. CDR1 is WSHSY, CDR2 SAAADI, per germline. CDR3 in amino acids: CASSSTDRVAEAFF. The CDR3 region has the DNA TGCGCCAGCAGTTCGACCGACAGGGTAGCTGAAGCTTTCTTT.

CDR3 sequence reads: CSGRDGSSEAFF. CDR3 in DNA: TGCAGCGGCCGGGACGGGAGTTCTGAAGCTTTCTTT. The chain joins TRBV29-1 to TRBJ1-1; a possible D gene is TRBD1 (5 bases). V was trimmed by 7 bases and J by 6 bases, leaving 15 bases between them. The CDR3 is 12 amino acids. CDR1 is SQVTM, CDR2 ANQGSEA, per germline.

This chain links TRBV5-1 with TRBJ2-1; no reliable D call. V was pared by 0 bases and J by 11 bases, with 9 bases between. The V gene's germline CDR1 is SGHRS and CDR2 YFSETQ. The CDR3 has 12 amino acids. CDR3: CASSLAEGKQFF. The DNA of the CDR3 is TGCGCCAGCAGCTTGGCCGAAGGGAAGCAGTTCTTC. Combining the CDR3 with reference TRBV5-1 and TRBJ2-1 gives the whole variable domain KAGVTQTPRYLIKTRGQQVTLSCSPISGHRSVSWYQQTPGQGLQFLFEYFSETQRNKGNFPGRFSGRQFSNSRSEMNVSTLELGDSALYLCASSLAEGKQFFGPGTRLTVL.

The table lists this clone with a count of one. The chain has TRBV30 and TRBJ1-3; D remains unclear. The CDR3 contains 13 residues. Germline V gene data show CDR1 as GTSNPN and CDR2 as SVGIG (reference sequence). V dropped 8 bases and J dropped 2 bases, with 13 bases sitting between them. DNA for the CDR3: TGTGCCACCCCAAGGCTGGCTGGAAACACCATATATTTT. It encodes CATPRLAGNTIYF.

This clone is labeled large. This sequence joins TRBV27 and TRBJ1-4; no reliable D call. This CDR3 region has 13 residues. V dropped 4 bases and J dropped 5 bases, with 8 bases sitting between them. Germline lookup yields CDR1 MNHEY and CDR2 SMNVEV (reference sequence). The CDR3 loop is CASSWAENEKLFF. CDR3 nucleotide sequence: TGTGCCAGCAGTTGGGCAGAGAATGAAAAACTGTTTTTT. Looking up the rest from reference TRBV27 and TRBJ1-4 gives the full variable domain: EAQVTQNPRYLITVTGKKLTVTCSQNMNHEYMSWYRQDPGLGLRQIYYSMNVEVTDKGDVPEGYKVSRKEKRNFPLILESPSPNQTSLYFCASSWAENEKLFFGSGTQLSVL.

This chain joins TRBV5-1 and TRBJ2-3; 10 bases are a match to TRBD2. Germline V gives CDR1 SGHRS, CDR2 YFSETQ. V lost 4 bases, J lost 1 base, and 3 bases stayed unmatched. The CDR3 has 15 amino acids. CDR3 in amino acids: CASSDGTSGTDTQYF. CDR3 DNA sequence: TGCGCCAGCAGCGACGGGACTAGCGGCACAGATACGCAGTATTTT.

The chain links TRBV28 to TRBJ2-3; D is ambiguous. Per the germline V gene, CDR1 is MDHEN and CDR2 is SYDVKM. Trimming took off 3 bases at V and 3 bases at J, with 10 bases between the two ends. The CDR3 is 14 residues long. Here the CDR3 DNA reads TGTGCCAGCAGTTTTATGAAGGGAACAGATACGCAGTATTTT. Translation: CASSFMKGTDTQYF. The whole variable domain, filled in from reference TRBV28 and TRBJ2-3, reads DVKVTQSSRYLVKRTGEKVFLECVQDMDHENMFWYRQDPGLGLRLIYFSYDVKMKEKGDIPEGYSVSREKKERFSLILESASTNQTSMYLCASSFMKGTDTQYFGPGTRLTVL.

The gene calls are TRBV6-5 and TRBJ1-1, with D perhaps matching TRBD1 (5 bases). The CDR3 is 13 amino acids. Trimming cost V 5 bases and J 4 bases, with 11 bases left between them. Germline V gives CDR1 MNHEY, CDR2 SVGAGI. CDR3 residues: CASSHYGGTEAFF. The CDR3 region has the DNA TGTGCCAGCAGTCACTATGGGGGCACTGAAGCTTTCTTT.

This chain uses TRBV21-1 with TRBJ2-1; the table gives TRBD2 as D, unverified against the DNA. TRBV21-1 is a pseudogene locus. There are 16 residues in the CDR3. CDR3 nucleotides: TGTGCCAGCAGCAAAGTTCCGGGTCTTAGGTACAATGAGCAGTTCTTC. It translates to CASSKVPGLRYNEQFF.

As DNA, the CDR3 is TGTGCCAGCAGCTTAAGTAGCACCGGGGAGCTGTTTTTT. Encoded protein: CASSLSSTGELFF. V and J are TRBV7-3 and TRBJ2-2; D is ambiguous. This CDR3 has 13 amino acids. CDR1 and CDR2 (germline): SGHTA, FQGTGA. The V end lost 1 base, the J end lost 4 bases, and 4 bases lay between the germline ends.

The chain combines TRBV27 with TRBJ2-1; no firm D call. The CDR3 runs to 14 residues. Germline V gene lookup returns CDR1 MNHEY and CDR2 SMNVEV (reference sequence). V lost 5 bases and J 4 bases, leaving 12 bases between the germline ends. The CDR3 DNA reads TGTGCCAGCAGTCTAACTGGGATATACAATGAGCAGTTCTTC. As protein: CASSLTGIYNEQFF.

This chain joins TRBV5-4 and TRBJ1-6; D gene unclear. The CDR3 loop spans 14 amino acids. With 0 bases removed from V and 3 bases from J, the gap between germline ends came to 4 bases. Germline lookup yields CDR1 SGHNT and CDR2 YYREEE (reference sequence). The CDR3 DNA is TGTGCCAGCAGCTTGGACCGCTATAATTCACCCCTCCACTTT. Translated: CASSLDRYNSPLHF. The full variable domain, its missing parts supplied by reference TRBV5-4 and TRBJ1-6, is ETGVTQSPTHLIKTRGQQVTLRCSSQSGHNTVSWYQQALGQGPQFIFQYYREEENGRGNFPPRFSGLQFPNYSSELNVNALELDDSALYLCASSLDRYNSPLHFGNGTRLTVT.

The chain uses TRBV4-1 and TRBJ2-3; TRBD1 is a possible D gene (5 bases). Trimming took off 1 base at V and 2 bases at J, with 13 bases between the two ends. Germline CDR1 reads MGHRA; CDR2 reads YSYEKL. The length of the CDR3 is 16 residues. CDR3 region: CASSQGLGAVTDTQYF. CDR3 sequence (DNA): TGCGCCAGCAGCCAAGGGTTAGGGGCCGTCACAGATACGCAGTATTTT.

This chain joins TRBV6-6 and TRBJ2-5; D unresolved. The ends were cut back, 6 bases at V and 4 bases at J, with 15 bases in the middle. The CDR3 covers 14 residues. CDR1 is MNHNY and CDR2 is SVGAGI in the germline V gene (reference sequence). CDR3 nucleotides: TGTGCCAGCAGGCCCCCGGGTCGTCGAGAGACCCAGTACTTC. It translates to CASRPPGRRETQYF.

This clone was counted between two and nine times. The genes are TRBV9 and TRBJ2-7, with D maybe TRBD1 (5 bases). V gave up 0 bases and J gave up 3 bases, with 10 bases separating them. This CDR3 spans 14 amino acids. The germline V gene has CDR1 SGDLS and CDR2 YYNGEE. CDR3 sequence: CASSVDQGFYEQYF. In DNA form, the CDR3 reads TGTGCCAGCAGCGTAGACCAGGGTTTCTACGAGCAGTACTTC. The whole variable domain, remainder taken from reference TRBV9 and TRBJ2-7, is DSGVTQTPKHLITATGQRVTLRCSPRSGDLSVYWYQQSLDQGLQFLIQYYNGEERAKGNILERFSAQQFPDLHSELNLSSLELGDSALYFCASSVDQGFYEQYFGPGTRLTVT.

The sample holds a few counts of this clone. The gene calls are TRBV7-2 and TRBJ1-1; D unclear. This CDR3 is built from 11 residues. CDR1 and CDR2 from the germline V gene are SGHTA and FQGNSA. V lost 3 bases to trimming and J lost 10 bases, with 9 bases between them. The CDR3 sequence is CASSFRVAAFF. Written as DNA, the CDR3 is TGTGCCAGCAGCTTTAGAGTCGCAGCTTTCTTT.

This CDR3 reads CASSSQGVNSYNSPLHF. DNA for the CDR3: TGTGCCAGCAGCTCACAGGGGGTTAACTCCTATAATTCACCCCTCCACTTT. The chain combines TRBV7-8 with TRBJ1-6; 8 bases are a match to TRBD1. The CDR3 has 17 amino acids. With 4 bases clipped from V and 0 bases from J, the junction kept 5 bases outside the gene matches. Germline values: CDR1 SGHVS, CDR2 FQNEAQ.

The chain carries TRBV13 and TRBJ2-3; D ambiguous. The CDR3 spans 14 residues. Looked up from germline, CDR1 is PRHDT and CDR2 is FYEKMQ (reference sequence). V gave up 1 base and J gave up 2 bases, with 7 bases separating them. The CDR3 DNA sequence: TGTGCCAGCAGCTTAGCAGGATTCACAGATACGCAGTATTTT. The encoded protein is CASSLAGFTDTQYF.

This clone was detected only once. The chain uses TRBV6-4 and TRBJ1-1, with D hard to call. V was trimmed by 0 bases and J by 0 bases, leaving 5 bases between them. Germline CDR1 reads MRHNA; CDR2 reads SNTAGT. This CDR3 contains 14 residues. The CDR3 loop is CASSDSSLNTEAFF. CDR3 bases: TGTGCCAGCAGTGACTCGAGTTTGAACACTGAAGCTTTCTTT.

This clone is medium-sized (0.01 to 0.1%) within its sample. The V gene is TRBV19, the J gene TRBJ1-1; maybe TRBD1 (6 bases). Trimming stripped 3 bases from V and 8 bases from J, with 10 bases between. Germline V lookup: CDR1 LNHDA, CDR2 SQIVND (reference sequence). The CDR3 is made up of 12 amino acids. This chain's CDR3 is CASSMMGQEAFF. The CDR3 nucleotides read TGTGCCAGTAGTATGATGGGACAAGAAGCTTTCTTT.

This clone was recorded once. V and J are TRBV5-5 and TRBJ1-3; 8 positions match TRBD1. Losses at the gene ends were 4 bases for V and 0 bases for J; bases not matched to a gene: 9. This CDR3 has 17 residues. Germline-derived CDR1 and CDR2 are SGHKS and YYEKEE (reference sequence). In DNA, the CDR3 is TGTGCCAGCAGCAGGTCAGGGGGCGCAGACTCTGGAAACACCATATATTTT. Translating it yields CASSRSGGADSGNTIYF.